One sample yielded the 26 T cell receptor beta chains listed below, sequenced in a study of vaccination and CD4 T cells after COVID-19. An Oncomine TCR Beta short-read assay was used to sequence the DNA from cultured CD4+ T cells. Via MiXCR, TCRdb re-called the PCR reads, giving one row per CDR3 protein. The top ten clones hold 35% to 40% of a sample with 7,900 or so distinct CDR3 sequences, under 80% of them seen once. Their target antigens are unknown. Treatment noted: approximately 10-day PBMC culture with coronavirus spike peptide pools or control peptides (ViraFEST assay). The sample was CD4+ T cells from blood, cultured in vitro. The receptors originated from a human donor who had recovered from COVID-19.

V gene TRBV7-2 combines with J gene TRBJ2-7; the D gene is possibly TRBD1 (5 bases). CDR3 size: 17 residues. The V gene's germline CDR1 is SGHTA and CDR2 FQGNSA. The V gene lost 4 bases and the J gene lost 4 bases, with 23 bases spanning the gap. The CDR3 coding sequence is TGTGCCAGCAGCTCCCCCCACCCAGGGCCTGGGATTTACGAGCAGTACTTC. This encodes CASSSPHPGPGIYEQYF.

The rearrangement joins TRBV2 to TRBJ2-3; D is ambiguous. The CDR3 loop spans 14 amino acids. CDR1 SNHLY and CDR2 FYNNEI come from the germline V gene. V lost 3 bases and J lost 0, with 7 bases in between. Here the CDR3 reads CASSEWASTDTQYF. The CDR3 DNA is TGTGCCAGCAGTGAGTGGGCTAGCACAGATACGCAGTATTTT.

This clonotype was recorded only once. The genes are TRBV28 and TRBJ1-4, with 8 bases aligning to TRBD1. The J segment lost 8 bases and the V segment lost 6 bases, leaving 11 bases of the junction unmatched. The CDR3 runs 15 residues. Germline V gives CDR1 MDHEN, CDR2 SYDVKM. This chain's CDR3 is CASSSSGQGGEKLFF. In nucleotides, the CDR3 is TGTGCCAGCAGCTCCAGCGGACAGGGCGGGGAAAAACTGTTTTTT.

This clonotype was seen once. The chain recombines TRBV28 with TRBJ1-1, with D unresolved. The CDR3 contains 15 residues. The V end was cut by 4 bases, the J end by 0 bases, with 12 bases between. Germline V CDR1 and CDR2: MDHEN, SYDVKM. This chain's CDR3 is CASSSLSGMNTEAFF. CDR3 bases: TGTGCCAGCAGTTCCTTGTCGGGGATGAACACTGAAGCTTTCTTT.

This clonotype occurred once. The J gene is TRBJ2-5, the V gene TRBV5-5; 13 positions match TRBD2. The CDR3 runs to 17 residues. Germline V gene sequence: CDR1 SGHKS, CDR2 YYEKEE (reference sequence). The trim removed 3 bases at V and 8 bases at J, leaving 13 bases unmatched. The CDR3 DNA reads TGTGCCAGCAGCTCAACCGGGACTAGCGGGGTGCAAGGAACCCAGTACTTC. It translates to CASSSTGTSGVQGTQYF.

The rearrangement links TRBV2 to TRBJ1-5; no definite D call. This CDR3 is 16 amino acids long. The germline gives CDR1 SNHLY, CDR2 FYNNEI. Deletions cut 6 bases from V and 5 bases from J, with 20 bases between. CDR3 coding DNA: TGTGCCAGCAGGGGCGATTCTGCCTCGGGGTATCAGCCCCAGCATTTT. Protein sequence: CASRGDSASGYQPQHF.

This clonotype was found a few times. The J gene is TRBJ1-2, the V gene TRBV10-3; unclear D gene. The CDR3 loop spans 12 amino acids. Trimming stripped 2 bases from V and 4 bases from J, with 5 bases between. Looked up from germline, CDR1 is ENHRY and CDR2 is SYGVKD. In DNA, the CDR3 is TGTGCCATCAGTGAGAGTATCTATGGCTACACCTTC. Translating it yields CAISESIYGYTF.

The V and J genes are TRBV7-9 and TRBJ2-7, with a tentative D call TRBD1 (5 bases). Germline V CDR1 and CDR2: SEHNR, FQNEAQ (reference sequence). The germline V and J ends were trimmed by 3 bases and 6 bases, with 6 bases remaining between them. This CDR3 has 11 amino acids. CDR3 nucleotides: TGTGCCAGCAGCTTGACAGTCGAGCAGTACTTC. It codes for CASSLTVEQYF.

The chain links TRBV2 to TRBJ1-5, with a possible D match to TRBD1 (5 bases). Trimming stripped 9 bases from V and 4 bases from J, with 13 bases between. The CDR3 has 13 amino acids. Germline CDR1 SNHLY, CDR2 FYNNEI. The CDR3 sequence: CARGVGGNQPQHF. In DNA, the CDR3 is TGTGCCAGGGGGGTTGGGGGGAATCAGCCCCAGCATTTT. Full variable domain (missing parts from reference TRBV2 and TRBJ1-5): EPEVTQTPSHQVTQMGQEVILRCVPISNHLYFYWYRQILGQKVEFLVSFYNNEISEKSEIFDDQFSVERPDGSNFTLKIRSTKLEDSAMYFCARGVGGNQPQHFGDGTRLSIL.

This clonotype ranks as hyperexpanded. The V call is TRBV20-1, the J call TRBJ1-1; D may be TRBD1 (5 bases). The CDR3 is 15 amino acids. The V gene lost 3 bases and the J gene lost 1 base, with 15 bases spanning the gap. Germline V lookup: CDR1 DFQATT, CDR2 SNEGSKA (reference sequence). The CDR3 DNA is TGCAGTGCTAGGGAGGTGGCAGGGCCGAACACTGAAGCTTTCTTT. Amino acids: CSAREVAGPNTEAFF.

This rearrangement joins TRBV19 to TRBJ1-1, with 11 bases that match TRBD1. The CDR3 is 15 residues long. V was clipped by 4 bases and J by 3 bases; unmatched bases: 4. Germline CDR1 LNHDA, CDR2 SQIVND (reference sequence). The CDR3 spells CASSTPGQGDTEAFF. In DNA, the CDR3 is TGTGCCAGTAGTACCCCGGGACAGGGGGACACTGAAGCTTTCTTT. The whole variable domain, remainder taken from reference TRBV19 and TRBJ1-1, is DGGITQSPKYLFRKEGQNVTLSCEQNLNHDAMYWYRQDPGQGLRLIYYSQIVNDFQKGDIAEGYSVSREKKESFPLTVTSAQKNPTAFYLCASSTPGQGDTEAFFGQGTRLTVV.

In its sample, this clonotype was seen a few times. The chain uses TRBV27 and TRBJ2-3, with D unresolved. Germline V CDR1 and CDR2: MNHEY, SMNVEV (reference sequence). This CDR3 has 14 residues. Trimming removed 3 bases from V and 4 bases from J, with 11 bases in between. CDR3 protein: CASSFSSRADTQYF. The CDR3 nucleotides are TGTGCCAGCAGTTTTTCCTCGCGAGCAGATACGCAGTATTTT.

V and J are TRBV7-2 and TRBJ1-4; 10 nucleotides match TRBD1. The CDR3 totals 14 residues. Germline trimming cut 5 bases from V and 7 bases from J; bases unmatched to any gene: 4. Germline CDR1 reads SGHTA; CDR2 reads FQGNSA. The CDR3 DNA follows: TGTGCCAGCAGCCAGGACAGGGGGAGTGAAAAACTGTTTTTT. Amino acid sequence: CASSQDRGSEKLFF.

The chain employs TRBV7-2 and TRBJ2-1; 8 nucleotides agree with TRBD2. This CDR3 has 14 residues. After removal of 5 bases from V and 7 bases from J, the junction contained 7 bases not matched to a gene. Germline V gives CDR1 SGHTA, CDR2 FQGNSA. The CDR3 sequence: CASSLSGVINEQFF. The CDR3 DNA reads TGTGCCAGCAGCCTTAGCGGGGTAATTAATGAGCAGTTCTTC.

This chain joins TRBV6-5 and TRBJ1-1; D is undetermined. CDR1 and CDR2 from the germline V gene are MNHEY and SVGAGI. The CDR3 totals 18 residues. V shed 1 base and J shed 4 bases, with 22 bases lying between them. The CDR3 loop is CASSYFAGGAPEGTEAFF. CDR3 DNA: TGTGCCAGCAGTTACTTTGCAGGCGGAGCCCCGGAGGGCACTGAAGCTTTCTTT.

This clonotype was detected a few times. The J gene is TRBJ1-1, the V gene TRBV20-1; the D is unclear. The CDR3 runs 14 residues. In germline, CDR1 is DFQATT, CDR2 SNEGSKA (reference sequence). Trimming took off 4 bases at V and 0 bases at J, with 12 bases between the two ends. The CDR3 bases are TGCAGTGCTAAGGAAGGGCACCTGAACACTGAAGCTTTCTTT. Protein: CSAKEGHLNTEAFF.

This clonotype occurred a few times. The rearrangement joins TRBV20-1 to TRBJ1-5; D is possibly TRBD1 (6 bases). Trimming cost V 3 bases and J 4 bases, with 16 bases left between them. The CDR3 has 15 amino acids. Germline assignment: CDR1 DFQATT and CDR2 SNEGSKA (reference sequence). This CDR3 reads CSASLGGSYNQPQHF. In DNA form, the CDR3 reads TGCAGTGCTAGTTTGGGGGGCTCTTATAATCAGCCCCAGCATTTT.

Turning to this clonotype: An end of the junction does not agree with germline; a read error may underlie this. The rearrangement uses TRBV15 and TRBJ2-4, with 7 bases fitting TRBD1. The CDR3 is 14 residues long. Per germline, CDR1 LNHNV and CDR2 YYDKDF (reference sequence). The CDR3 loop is CATSRDRIGDRPHF. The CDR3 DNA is TGTGCCACCAGCAGGGACAGGATAGGGGACAGACCCCACTTC.

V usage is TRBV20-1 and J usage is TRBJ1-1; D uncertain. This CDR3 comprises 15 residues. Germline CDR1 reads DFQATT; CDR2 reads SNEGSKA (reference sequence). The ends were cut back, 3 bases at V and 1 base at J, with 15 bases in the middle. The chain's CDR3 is CSARLHGLGNTEAFF. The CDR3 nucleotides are TGCAGTGCTAGGCTGCACGGATTGGGGAACACTGAAGCTTTCTTT.

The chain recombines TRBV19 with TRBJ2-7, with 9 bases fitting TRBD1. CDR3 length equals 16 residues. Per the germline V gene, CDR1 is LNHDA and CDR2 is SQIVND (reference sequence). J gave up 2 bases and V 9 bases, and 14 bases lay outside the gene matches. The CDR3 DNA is TGTGCCAGGGGGACAAAGGGACAGGGAGTTCCCTACGAGCAGTACTTC. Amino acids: CARGTKGQGVPYEQYF.

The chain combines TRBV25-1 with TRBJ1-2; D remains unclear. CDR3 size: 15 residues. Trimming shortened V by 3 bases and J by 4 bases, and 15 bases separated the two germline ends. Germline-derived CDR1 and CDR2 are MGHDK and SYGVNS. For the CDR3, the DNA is TGTGCCAGCAGTGACCCGGGCCCTAGTCCCTATGGCTACACCTTC. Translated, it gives CASSDPGPSPYGYTF.

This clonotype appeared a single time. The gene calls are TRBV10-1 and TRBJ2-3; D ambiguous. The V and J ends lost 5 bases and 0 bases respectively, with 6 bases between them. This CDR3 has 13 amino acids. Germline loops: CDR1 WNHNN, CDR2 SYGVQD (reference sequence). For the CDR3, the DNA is TGCGCCAGCAGTCCAATCAGCACAGATACGCAGTATTTT. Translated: CASSPISTDTQYF.

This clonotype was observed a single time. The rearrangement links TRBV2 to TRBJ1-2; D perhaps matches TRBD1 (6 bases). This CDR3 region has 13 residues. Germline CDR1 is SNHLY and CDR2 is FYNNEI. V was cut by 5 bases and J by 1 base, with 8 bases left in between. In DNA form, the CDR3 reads TGTGCCAGCAGTTACAGGGTTAACTATGGCTACACCTTC. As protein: CASSYRVNYGYTF.

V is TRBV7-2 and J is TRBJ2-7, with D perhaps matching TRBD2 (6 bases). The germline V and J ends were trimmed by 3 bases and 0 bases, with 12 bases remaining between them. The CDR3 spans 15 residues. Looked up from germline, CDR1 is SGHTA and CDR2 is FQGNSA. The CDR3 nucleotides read TGTGCCAGCAGCTTCAGTCGGGGGAGCTCCTACGAGCAGTACTTC. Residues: CASSFSRGSSYEQYF.

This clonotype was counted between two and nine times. The chain's CDR3 is CSALSEYTDTQYF. The CDR3 coding sequence is TGCAGTGCTCTTAGCGAGTACACAGATACGCAGTATTTT. This chain links TRBV20-1 with TRBJ2-3; D is possibly TRBD2 (5 bases). The V and J ends lost 5 bases and 2 bases respectively, with 11 bases between them. CDR1 and CDR2 (germline): DFQATT, SNEGSKA (reference sequence). The CDR3 is made up of 13 amino acids.

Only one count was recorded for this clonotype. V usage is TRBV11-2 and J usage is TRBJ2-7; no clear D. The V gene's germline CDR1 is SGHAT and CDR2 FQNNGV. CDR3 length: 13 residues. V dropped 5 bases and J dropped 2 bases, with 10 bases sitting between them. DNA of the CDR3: TGTGCCAGCAGCCCATTCACGGCCTACGAGCAGTACTTC. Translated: CASSPFTAYEQYF.